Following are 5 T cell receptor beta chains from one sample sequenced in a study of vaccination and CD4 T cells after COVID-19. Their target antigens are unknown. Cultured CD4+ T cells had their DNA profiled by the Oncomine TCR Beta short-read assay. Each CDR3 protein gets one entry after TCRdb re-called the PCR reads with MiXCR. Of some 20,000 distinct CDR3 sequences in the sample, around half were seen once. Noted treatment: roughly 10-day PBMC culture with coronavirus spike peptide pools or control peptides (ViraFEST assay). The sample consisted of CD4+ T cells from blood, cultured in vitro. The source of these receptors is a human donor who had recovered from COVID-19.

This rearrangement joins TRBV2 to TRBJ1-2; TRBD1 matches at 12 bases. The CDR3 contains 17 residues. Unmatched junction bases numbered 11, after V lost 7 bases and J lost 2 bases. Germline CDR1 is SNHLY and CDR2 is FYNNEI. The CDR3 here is CASKTPPGQGANYGYTF. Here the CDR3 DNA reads TGTGCCAGCAAGACCCCACCGGGACAGGGGGCAAACTATGGCTACACCTTC. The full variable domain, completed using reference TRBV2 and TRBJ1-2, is EPEVTQTPSHQVTQMGQEVILRCVPISNHLYFYWYRQILGQKVEFLVSFYNNEISEKSEIFDDQFSVERPDGSNFTLKIRSTKLEDSAMYFCASKTPPGQGANYGYTFGSGTRLTVV.

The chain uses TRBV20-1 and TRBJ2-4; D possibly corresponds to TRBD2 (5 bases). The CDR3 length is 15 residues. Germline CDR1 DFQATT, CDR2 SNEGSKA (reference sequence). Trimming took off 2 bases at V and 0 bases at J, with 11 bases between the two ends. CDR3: CSARRAELAKNIQYF. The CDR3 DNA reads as TGCAGTGCTAGAAGAGCGGAACTAGCCAAAAACATTCAGTACTTC.

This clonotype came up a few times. The CDR3 region has the DNA TGTGCCAGCAGCTTGGCCCTAGCGGGGGGGCAGAATGAGCAGTTCTTC. It yields the protein CASSLALAGGQNEQFF. The chain has TRBV11-3 and TRBJ2-1; the match to TRBD2 covers 12 bases. Trimming at V came to 3 bases and at J to 7 bases, leaving 7 bases not matched to a gene. The germline V gene has CDR1 SGHNT and CDR2 YENEEA. The CDR3 has 16 residues.

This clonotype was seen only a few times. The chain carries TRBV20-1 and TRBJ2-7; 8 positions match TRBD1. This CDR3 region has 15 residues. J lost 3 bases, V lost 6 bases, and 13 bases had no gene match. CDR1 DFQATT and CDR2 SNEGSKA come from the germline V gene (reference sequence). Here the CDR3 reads CSAPLDRVKGYEQYF. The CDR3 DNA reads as TGCAGTGCACCACTGGACAGGGTTAAGGGCTACGAGCAGTACTTC.

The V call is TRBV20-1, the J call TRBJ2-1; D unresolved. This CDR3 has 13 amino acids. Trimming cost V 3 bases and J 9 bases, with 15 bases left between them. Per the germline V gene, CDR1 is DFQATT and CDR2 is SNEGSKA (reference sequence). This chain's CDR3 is CSARVEPGREQFF. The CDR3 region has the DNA TGCAGTGCTAGGGTGGAACCCGGGCGTGAGCAGTTCTTC.